One and the same sample provided the 13 T cell receptor beta chains below, sequenced in a study of blood T cell repertoires in COVID-19. The table came from immunoSEQ multiplex PCR; TCRdb's copy has only in-frame clones and leaves some out. The sample shows about 310,000 clones, around nine tenths of them seen only once. The material sequenced was peripheral blood. All receptors come from a man aged 45 to 65 with active or convalescent COVID-19.

The J gene is TRBJ1-6, the V gene TRBV7-3; D is ambiguous. The V end lost 2 bases, the J end lost 4 bases, and 12 bases lay between the germline ends. CDR3 length equals 16 residues. The germline V gene encodes CDR1 SGHTA and CDR2 FQGTGA. The DNA for the CDR3 is TGTGCCAGCAGCTTAGCTGGTGGGGAGTATAATTCACCCCTCCACTTT. It encodes CASSLAGGEYNSPLHF. The variable domain in full, completed from reference TRBV7-3 and TRBJ1-6, reads GAGVSQTPSNKVTEKGKYVELRCDPISGHTALYWYRQSLGQGPEFLIYFQGTGAADDSGLPNDRFFAVRPEGSVSTLKIQRTERGDSAVYLCASSLAGGEYNSPLHFGNGTRLTVT.

V usage is TRBV28 and J usage is TRBJ1-5; weak D call: TRBD1 (5 bases). V was pared by 3 bases and J by 0 bases, with 12 bases between. The CDR3 totals 16 residues. Germline assignment: CDR1 MDHEN and CDR2 SYDVKM. The DNA of the CDR3 is TGTGCCAGCAGTTTGCGTTCGGGGGGTAGCAATCAGCCCCAGCATTTT. Translation: CASSLRSGGSNQPQHF. The full variable domain, rest sourced from reference TRBV28 and TRBJ1-5, is DVKVTQSSRYLVKRTGEKVFLECVQDMDHENMFWYRQDPGLGLRLIYFSYDVKMKEKGDIPEGYSVSREKKERFSLILESASTNQTSMYLCASSLRSGGSNQPQHFGDGTRLSIL.

This clone has only one observation. Other DNA sequences in this specimen translate into the identical CDR3. The V call is TRBV4-2, the J call TRBJ1-1; no definite D call. The ends were cut back, 5 bases at V and 0 bases at J, with 13 bases in the middle. The CDR3 is 15 amino acids. The germline V gene encodes CDR1 LGHNA and CDR2 YNFKEQ. The CDR3 loop reads CASSSSDTLNTEAFF. CDR3 sequence (DNA): TGTGCCAGCAGCTCTTCAGACACCTTGAACACTGAAGCTTTCTTT.

V and J are TRBV5-1 and TRBJ2-2, with a tentative D call TRBD1 (6 bases). Trimming shortened V by 0 bases and J by 6 bases, and 9 bases separated the two germline ends. The CDR3 spans 14 residues. Germline V gene lookup returns CDR1 SGHRS and CDR2 YFSETQ. CDR3 amino acids: CASSLAGDAGELFF. CDR3 DNA: TGCGCCAGCAGCTTGGCAGGGGATGCCGGGGAGCTGTTTTTT.

This clone was found once. The V call is TRBV28, the J call TRBJ1-4, with a weak D call TRBD1 (5 bases). This CDR3 is built from 16 residues. V dropped 4 bases and J dropped 8 bases, with 20 bases sitting between them. From germline, CDR1 is MDHEN and CDR2 SYDVKM. DNA of the CDR3: TGTGCCAGCAGTTCCCGGGGGGGGTTCGAGTCCGAAAAACTGTTTTTT. This gives the protein CASSSRGGFESEKLFF.

This chain connects TRBV27 to TRBJ2-2; 7 bases fit TRBD2. V was pared by 1 base and J by 2 bases, with 4 bases of the junction left unmatched. Germline V CDR1 and CDR2: MNHEY, SMNVEV (reference sequence). This CDR3 spans 16 amino acids. This chain's CDR3 is CASSLLRTSNTGELFF. In DNA, the CDR3 is TGTGCCAGCAGTTTATTAAGGACTAGTAACACCGGGGAGCTGTTTTTT.

This clone was found once. The chain uses TRBV21-1 and TRBJ2-3; the table's D call, TRBD2, was not checked against the DNA. TRBV21-1 is assigned pseudogene status. The CDR3 totals 14 residues. The CDR3 DNA sequence: TGTGCCAGCAGCCCCCAGCAGTCGGGAGATACGCAGTATTTT. It encodes CASSPQQSGDTQYF.

The rearrangement uses TRBV7-9 and TRBJ1-2; 9 bases match TRBD1. The CDR3 runs to 14 residues. J gave up 7 bases and V 3 bases, and 6 bases lay outside the gene matches. Germline-derived CDR1 and CDR2 are SEHNR and FQNEAQ (reference sequence). DNA for the CDR3: TGTGCCAGCAGCTTGGGCCGGACAGGGGTTGGCTACACCTTC. This sequence encodes CASSLGRTGVGYTF.

This clone has a single count. The chain uses TRBV28 and TRBJ2-4; possible D gene TRBD2, 6 bases. V was shortened by 5 bases and J by 5 bases, with 40 bases between the two germline ends. Germline V gene sequence: CDR1 MDHEN, CDR2 SYDVKM. The CDR3 consists of 23 residues. As DNA, the CDR3 is TGTGCCAGCAGTCACTCCGGGACGTTTTTGAGCGCACCGATTGGGCGGGATCAAAACATTCAGTACTTC. Translation gives CASSHSGTFLSAPIGRDQNIQYF.

This chain connects TRBV5-4 to TRBJ2-7; 8 nucleotides match TRBD1. The CDR3 is made up of 15 amino acids. Per germline, CDR1 SGHNT and CDR2 YYREEE (reference sequence). J was trimmed by 3 bases and V by 4 bases; bases with no gene match: 9. The CDR3 reads CASSKKTGESYEQYF. DNA of the CDR3: TGTGCCAGCAGCAAAAAGACAGGGGAGAGCTACGAGCAGTACTTC.

This chain joins TRBV18 and TRBJ1-1, with 7 bases that match TRBD1. The CDR3 contains 13 residues. Germline V lookup: CDR1 KGHSH, CDR2 LQKENI. The V gene end was trimmed by 6 bases and the J gene end by 1 base; junction bases not matched to a gene: 2. This CDR3 is CASSGTENTEAFF. The CDR3 DNA reads as TGTGCCAGCTCTGGGACAGAGAACACTGAAGCTTTCTTT.

This clone appeared a single time. V is TRBV14 and J is TRBJ2-5, with D perhaps TRBD2 (6 bases). Between the trimmed V and J ends, which lost 0 bases and 4 bases, there was a span of 15 bases. Germline V gives CDR1 SGHDN, CDR2 FVKESK. The CDR3 has 16 amino acids. The CDR3 bases are TGTGCCAGCAGCCAAGATCGTCTCCACGGGGGAGAGACCCAGTACTTC. This encodes CASSQDRLHGGETQYF.

This clone was detected a few times. The V call is TRBV7-9, the J call TRBJ2-5, with D possibly TRBD1 on 6 matching bases. The CDR3 length is 13 residues. The germline V and J ends were trimmed by 2 bases and 5 bases, with 9 bases remaining between them. The germline V gene encodes CDR1 SEHNR and CDR2 FQNEAQ (reference sequence). The CDR3 sequence: CASSLSGDETQYF. For the CDR3, the DNA is TGTGCCAGCAGCTTATCAGGGGATGAGACCCAGTACTTC.